The 3 T cell receptor beta chains below come from one sample, sequenced in a study of T cell repertoires in cytomegalovirus infection. TCRdb analysed the reads with MiXCR anew, one entry per CDR3 protein. The data contain 250,000 to 300,000 distinct CDR3 sequences, 8% to 9.5% of them singletons. Sequencing was carried out using PBMCs. Receptor source: a human donor in good health (CMV status not recorded). Some clones in this sample may be carry-over from other donors' samples.

This clonotype was seen many times. The chain couples TRBV7-2 to TRBJ2-1; the D gene is possibly TRBD2 (5 bases). Germline V lookup: CDR1 SGHTA, CDR2 FQGNSA. The CDR3 runs to 16 residues. Trimming removed 3 bases at V and 5 bases at J, with 17 bases between. This CDR3 reads CASSLRQRRWDNEQFF. As DNA, the CDR3 is TGTGCCAGCAGCTTGCGGCAGCGGAGGTGGGACAATGAGCAGTTCTTC.

Many counts were recorded for this clonotype. The chain employs TRBV7-8 and TRBJ2-2; 12 nucleotides align to TRBD2. The CDR3 contains 15 residues. The germline V gene has CDR1 SGHVS and CDR2 FQNEAQ. Trimming removed 5 bases from V and 7 bases from J; junction bases left unmatched: 5. CDR3 region: CASSPRLAGVGELFF. CDR3 DNA sequence: TGTGCCAGCAGCCCAAGACTAGCGGGAGTCGGGGAGCTGTTTTTT. The whole variable domain, filled in from reference TRBV7-8 and TRBJ2-2, reads GAGVSQSPRYKVAKRGQDVALRCDPISGHVSLFWYQQALGQGPEFLTYFQNEAQLDKSGLPSDRFFAERPEGSVSTLKIQRTQQEDSAVYLCASSPRLAGVGELFFGEGSRLTVL.

At least ten counts were recorded for this clonotype. CDR3 DNA sequence: TGTGCCAGCAGTTACAGGCCGACTCCACCCTACGAGCAGTACTTC. It specifies CASSYRPTPPYEQYF. The chain uses TRBV6-5 and TRBJ2-7, with D unresolved. The CDR3 has 15 residues. Germline values: CDR1 MNHEY, CDR2 SVGAGI. V gave up 2 bases and J gave up 2 bases, with 13 bases separating them.